This T cell receptor beta chain is from a study of CD8+CD57+ T cells in acquired aplastic anemia. V lost 5 bases, J lost 1 base, and 17 bases lay in between. Germline CDR1 SGHTA, CDR2 FQGNSA. The CDR3 sequence is 16 residues long. Both TCR beta VDJ combination and CDR3 sequence profiling were carried out. Genomic DNA was the template for this profiling. TCRdb used MiXCR to reprocess the reads, holding one entry per CDR3 protein. The data contain 200,000 to 250,000 distinct CDR3 sequences, approximately 57% of them seen just once; the ten biggest clones take up about 29%. The V and J genes are TRBV7-2 and TRBJ2-5; D is perhaps TRBD2 (5 bases). The sequenced material came from sorted CD4+, CD8+, or CD8+CD57+ T cells (not recorded which) from PBMCs. The clonotype originates from a human donor in good health. CDR3 in amino acids: CASSTSAKNIQETQYF. The DNA of the CDR3 is TGTGCCAGCAGCACTAGTGCGAAGAACATCCAAGAGACCCAGTACTTC.